A single sample gave rise to the 8 T cell receptor beta chains below, sequenced in a study of cytomegalovirus exposure and HLA in healthy donors. The PCR had 60 Vbeta and 13 Jbeta primers. The assay was immunoSEQ multiplex PCR, and TCRdb's table has in-frame clones only and misses some. The table records tens of thousands of clones, around 75% of them present only once. Sequencing was performed on PBMCs. The receptor source for this set is a woman aged 40 to 55 in good health and CMV-seropositive.

A note on this clone: One end of the junction varies from germline; a read error may be responsible. The CDR3: CASSIAGERYNEQFF. CDR3 bases: TGTGCCAGTAGCATAGCGGGAGAAAGATACAATGAGCAGTTCTTC. The J gene is TRBJ2-1, the V gene TRBV19; 9 positions agree with TRBD2. From germline, CDR1 is LNHDA and CDR2 SQIVND (reference sequence). CDR3 length: 15 amino acids.

This rearrangement joins TRBV30 to TRBJ2-1; the match to TRBD2 covers 13 bases. V trimming: 8 bases; J trimming: 0 bases; junction bases outside the gene matches: 10. The CDR3 covers 17 residues. CDR1 and CDR2 from the germline V gene are GTSNPN and SVGIG (reference sequence). This CDR3 is CARGLAGPISSYNEQFF. In nucleotides, the CDR3 is TGTGCCAGGGGACTAGCGGGGCCTATAAGCTCCTACAATGAGCAGTTCTTC.

This chain connects TRBV6-6 to TRBJ1-2; D possibly corresponds to TRBD1 (5 bases). Germline V lookup: CDR1 MNHNY, CDR2 SVGAGI (reference sequence). The CDR3 contains 12 residues. Trimming took off 7 bases at V and 4 bases at J, with 10 bases between the two ends. CDR3: CASTQGGYGYTF. CDR3 bases: TGTGCCAGCACCCAGGGCGGCTATGGCTACACCTTC.

The V gene is TRBV5-1, the J gene TRBJ1-4; TRBD1 agrees at 8 bases. Trimming at V came to 5 bases and at J to 6 bases, leaving 6 bases not matched to a gene. This CDR3 has 14 residues. Germline V gene lookup returns CDR1 SGHRS and CDR2 YFSETQ. CDR3 coding DNA: TGCGCCAGCAGGAATGCAGGGGGCGATGAAAAACTGTTTTTT. Its translation is CASRNAGGDEKLFF.

CDR3 sequence reads: CASSESARVGTDTQYF. The CDR3 bases are TGCGCCAGCAGTGAGTCGGCGAGGGTCGGCACAGATACGCAGTATTTT. The V call is TRBV10-1, the J call TRBJ2-3, with a weak D call TRBD2 (5 bases). This CDR3 is 16 amino acids long. Deletions cut 0 bases from V and 1 base from J, with 11 bases between. Germline-derived CDR1 and CDR2 are WNHNN and SYGVQD (reference sequence).

The CDR3 bases are TGTGCCAGCAGCACCCGGGACAGTATTCGTACAGATACGCAGTATTTT. Translating it yields CASSTRDSIRTDTQYF. The rearrangement joins TRBV7-2 to TRBJ2-3, with 7 bases aligning to TRBD1. The CDR3 has 16 residues. Germline V gene data show CDR1 as SGHTA and CDR2 as FQGNSA. With V trimmed by 5 bases and J by 3 bases, 11 bases remained unmatched. Complete variable domain (other parts from reference TRBV7-2 and TRBJ2-3): GAGVSQSPSNKVTEKGKDVELRCDPISGHTALYWYRQSLGQGLEFLIYFQGNSAPDKSGLPSDRFSAERTGGSVSTLTIQRTQQEDSAVYLCASSTRDSIRTDTQYFGPGTRLTVL.

The chain carries TRBV6-5 and TRBJ1-1, with a weak D call TRBD1 (5 bases). The CDR3 sequence is 14 residues long. The germline V gene encodes CDR1 MNHEY and CDR2 SVGAGI. Trimming took 7 bases from V and 0 from J, leaving 12 bases between them. The CDR3 coding sequence is TGTGCCAGCATCCCGACAGCTATGAACACTGAAGCTTTCTTT. It yields the protein CASIPTAMNTEAFF.

The chain joins TRBV5-4 to TRBJ2-5, with TRBD1 matching 7 bases. The CDR3 covers 13 residues. Germline values: CDR1 SGHNT, CDR2 YYREEE (reference sequence). V gave up 4 bases and J gave up 1 base; unmatched junction bases: 1. The CDR3 region has the DNA TGTGCCAGCAGCCGGGACAGCCAAGAGACCCAGTACTTC. This translates into CASSRDSQETQYF.